A single sample is the source of the 30 T cell receptor beta chains below, sequenced in a study of graft-versus-host responses after intestinal transplantation. Data came from immunoSEQ multiplex PCR; TCRdb stores just in-frame clones and leaves some out. The sample holds about 90,000 clones; approximately 92% are singletons and the top ten take roughly 0.49%. These receptors are not linked to any known antigen. The source material was unstimulated CD8+ T cells sorted from spleen or lymph node cells, sampled before intestinal transplant. The receptors derive from a human donor who received an intestinal transplant.

The V call is TRBV28, the J call TRBJ1-6, with 9 bases identical to TRBD1. CDR3 length: 16 residues. Trimming cost V 5 bases and J 5 bases; bases outside gene matches: 7. Germline CDR1 MDHEN, CDR2 SYDVKM. The CDR3 DNA is TGTGCCAGCAGTCTCTACAGGGGGCAGAATAATTCACCCCTCCACTTT. Translation gives CASSLYRGQNNSPLHF.

This clone occurred once. This chain connects TRBV4-1 to TRBJ2-3, with D possibly TRBD2 on 5 matching bases. The CDR3 extends over 12 amino acids. Trimming stripped 0 bases from V and 12 bases from J, with 10 bases between. Germline lookup yields CDR1 MGHRA and CDR2 YSYEKL. CDR3 sequence (DNA): TGCGCCAGCAGCCAAGATAATCGGGGACAGTATTTT. Protein: CASSQDNRGQYF.

The V call is TRBV2, the J call TRBJ2-1, with no clear D. Germline V lookup: CDR1 SNHLY, CDR2 FYNNEI. Deletions cut 3 bases from V and 15 bases from J, with 12 bases between. The CDR3 has 11 residues. CDR3 loop: CASSELTEAFF. In DNA form, the CDR3 reads TGTGCCAGCAGTGAGCTTACCGAGGCGTTCTTC.

This clone was found once. V and J are TRBV27 and TRBJ2-3; no firm D call. Germline values: CDR1 MNHEY, CDR2 SMNVEV (reference sequence). With 5 bases removed from V and 4 bases from J, the gap between germline ends came to 7 bases. CDR3 length: 12 residues. The CDR3 bases are TGTGCCAGCAGTCCCCCCTCAGATACGCAGTATTTT. Its protein is CASSPPSDTQYF.

This chain joins TRBV2 and TRBJ2-2; 9 positions match TRBD2. Germline V gene sequence: CDR1 SNHLY, CDR2 FYNNEI. CDR3 length: 17 amino acids. J was trimmed by 0 bases and V by 4 bases; bases with no gene match: 6. The CDR3 sequence: CASSVAGEAANTGELFF. The DNA of the CDR3 is TGTGCCAGCAGTGTAGCGGGAGAGGCAGCGAACACCGGGGAGCTGTTTTTT.

The chain couples TRBV4-1 to TRBJ2-2; 12 bases map to TRBD2. The trim removed 2 bases at V and 1 base at J, leaving 5 bases unmatched. This CDR3 has 18 residues. Germline V gene lookup returns CDR1 MGHRA and CDR2 YSYEKL. The CDR3 sequence is CASSQPGLAGLNTGELFF. For the CDR3, the DNA is TGCGCCAGCAGCCAACCAGGACTAGCGGGATTGAACACCGGGGAGCTGTTTTTT.

The V call is TRBV7-9, the J call TRBJ1-5, with 9 bases lining up with TRBD1. J was trimmed by 5 bases and V by 5 bases; bases with no gene match: 4. The CDR3 is made up of 14 amino acids. Per the germline V gene, CDR1 is SEHNR and CDR2 is FQNEAQ (reference sequence). CDR3 coding DNA: TGTGCCAGCAGCGCGGGACAGGGATATCAGCCCCAGCATTTT. Its translation: CASSAGQGYQPQHF.

The J gene is TRBJ2-2, the V gene TRBV5-1, with D tentatively TRBD2 (6 bases). Germline lookup yields CDR1 SGHRS and CDR2 YFSETQ. V lost 1 base, J lost 8 bases, and 15 bases lay in between. The CDR3 is made up of 15 amino acids. The CDR3 is CASSLPPRGEGELFF. CDR3 nucleotides: TGCGCCAGCAGCTTGCCACCGCGGGGAGAAGGGGAGCTGTTTTTT. The full variable domain, its missing parts supplied by reference TRBV5-1 and TRBJ2-2, is KAGVTQTPRYLIKTRGQQVTLSCSPISGHRSVSWYQQTPGQGLQFLFEYFSETQRNKGNFPGRFSGRQFSNSRSEMNVSTLELGDSALYLCASSLPPRGEGELFFGEGSRLTVL.

This chain uses TRBV29-1 with TRBJ1-2; D gene unclear. Trimming took off 3 bases at V and 4 bases at J, with 18 bases between the two ends. Germline values: CDR1 SQVTM, CDR2 ANQGSEA. The CDR3 is made up of 15 amino acids. In DNA, the CDR3 is TGCAGCGTTGATTCGACGGAGGTGCGATCCTATGGCTACACCTTC. Translated: CSVDSTEVRSYGYTF.

The chain employs TRBV4-1 and TRBJ2-7; 8 bases match TRBD1. The germline V gene has CDR1 MGHRA and CDR2 YSYEKL. The ends lost 3 bases at V and 6 bases at J; junction bases unmatched: 4. The length of the CDR3 is 13 residues. CDR3 DNA sequence: TGCGCCAGCAGCCAGTCACAGGGGGGCGAGCAGTACTTC. The encoded protein is CASSQSQGGEQYF.

The V call is TRBV5-6, the J call TRBJ2-1; D might be TRBD2 (5 bases). CDR1 is SGHDT and CDR2 is YYEEEE in the germline V gene. The CDR3 totals 16 residues. Trimming left V 1 base short and J 0 bases short, with 11 bases between. CDR3 sequence: CASSLRTSGSYNEQFF. CDR3 nucleotides: TGTGCCAGCAGCTTGCGGACGAGCGGCTCCTACAATGAGCAGTTCTTC.

The DNA for the CDR3 is TGTGCCAGCAGCTCCCTTTCAGAGGGCCCTTCACCCCTCCACTTT. It encodes CASSSLSEGPSPLHF. This chain connects TRBV7-9 to TRBJ1-6; unclear D gene. Germline V lookup: CDR1 SEHNR, CDR2 FQNEAQ (reference sequence). The V end was cut by 4 bases, the J end by 9 bases, with 16 bases between. The CDR3 runs 15 residues.

The chain links TRBV16 to TRBJ1-2; 7 nucleotides line up with TRBD1. The CDR3 contains 14 residues. Germline values: CDR1 KGHSY, CDR2 FQNENV. V lost 1 base and J lost 6; bases outside the gene matches: 5. The CDR3 DNA is TGTGCCAGCAGCCAATTGGCGACAGGGAATGGCTACACCTTC. It translates to CASSQLATGNGYTF. The full variable domain, its missing parts supplied by reference TRBV16 and TRBJ1-2, is GEEVAQTPKHLVRGEGQKAKLYCAPIKGHSYVFWYQQVLKNEFKFLISFQNENVFDETGMPKERFSAKCLPNSPCSLEIQATKLEDSAVYFCASSQLATGNGYTFGSGTRLTVV.

The DNA of the CDR3 is TGTGCCAGCAGTGAATACAGGGGGCCCACCGGGGAGCTGTTTTTT. It translates to CASSEYRGPTGELFF. This sequence joins TRBV6-1 and TRBJ2-2, with 9 bases matching TRBD1. The length of the CDR3 is 15 residues. Germline CDR1 and CDR2: MNHNS and SASEGT. V lost 2 bases to trimming and J lost 4 bases; unmatched junction nucleotides: 2.

The rearrangement links TRBV7-2 to TRBJ2-3; TRBD2 agrees at 13 bases. Trimming took 5 bases from V and 4 from J; bases not matched to a gene: 6. Germline CDR1 is SGHTA and CDR2 is FQGNSA. The CDR3 is 16 amino acids. CDR3 bases: TGTGCCAGCAGCCCTACTAGCGGGAGGGCCTCAGATACGCAGTATTTT. Translated, it gives CASSPTSGRASDTQYF.

This clone was observed a handful of times. The CDR3 protein is CASSIQPRGEKLFF. The DNA for the CDR3 is TGTGCCAGTAGTATCCAACCCCGAGGAGAAAAACTGTTTTTT. The chain couples TRBV19 to TRBJ1-4; D is unclear. Germline assignment: CDR1 LNHDA and CDR2 SQIVND (reference sequence). This CDR3 spans 14 amino acids. V lost 3 bases and J lost 8, with 13 bases in between.

The chain combines TRBV5-4 with TRBJ2-7; TRBD2 might be the D (5 bases). CDR3 length: 13 residues. Germline V gene data show CDR1 as SGHNT and CDR2 as YYREEE (reference sequence). The germline V and J ends were trimmed by 4 bases and 0 bases, with 8 bases remaining between them. The CDR3 DNA follows: TGTGCCAGCAGCCTTGGGAGCTCCTACGAGCAGTACTTC. Translating it yields CASSLGSSYEQYF.

V is TRBV6-5 and J is TRBJ2-7; D unresolved. Germline CDR1 and CDR2: MNHEY and SVGAGI. There are 13 residues in the CDR3. Trimming pared 2 bases from V and 5 bases from J, leaving 10 bases between. CDR3 coding DNA: TGTGCCAGCAGTTACGGGCAGGTGGACGAGCAGTACTTC. It is translated as CASSYGQVDEQYF.

The chain couples TRBV9 to TRBJ1-3, with 7 bases matching TRBD1. Per germline, CDR1 SGDLS and CDR2 YYNGEE. The CDR3 has 15 residues. With V trimmed by 1 base and J by 9 bases, 10 bases remained unmatched. The CDR3 nucleotides read TGTGCCAGCAGCGTATTAGAGGGGGCCTACGCCACCATATATTTT. Translating it yields CASSVLEGAYATIYF.

The chain carries TRBV2 and TRBJ2-3, with 9 positions matching TRBD2. Trimming at V came to 0 bases and at J to 4 bases, leaving 5 bases not matched to a gene. The CDR3 is 16 residues long. Germline V CDR1 and CDR2: SNHLY, FYNNEI. For the CDR3, the DNA is TGTGCCAGCAGTGAAGCCGTGACTAGCGGCTCAGATACGCAGTATTTT. Translating gives CASSEAVTSGSDTQYF.

The V and J genes are TRBV7-9 and TRBJ2-5; D is ambiguous. The CDR3 covers 15 residues. CDR1 is SEHNR and CDR2 is FQNEAQ in the germline V gene (reference sequence). V gave up 1 base and J gave up 1 base, with 10 bases separating them. Here the CDR3 DNA reads TGTGCCAGCAGCTTAGGTGGAGACCTCCAAGAGACCCAGTACTTC. Residues: CASSLGGDLQETQYF.

CDR3 in DNA: TGTGCCAGCAGCTTAGCCGGGACTAGCTACGAGCAGTACTTC. Its translation is CASSLAGTSYEQYF. V is TRBV7-6 and J is TRBJ2-7; 8 bases match TRBD2. CDR3 length: 14 residues. Germline trimming cut 0 bases from V and 3 bases from J; bases unmatched to any gene: 1. From germline, CDR1 is SGHVS and CDR2 FNYEAQ.

The chain carries TRBV7-9 and TRBJ2-5; D uncertain. Trimming stripped 5 bases from V and 2 bases from J, with 21 bases between. Looked up from germline, CDR1 is SEHNR and CDR2 is FQNEAQ (reference sequence). CDR3 size: 17 residues. CDR3 in DNA: TGTGCCAGCAGCCCCTTGGTATATTCACAGCCACAAGAGACCCAGTACTTC. Protein sequence: CASSPLVYSQPQETQYF.

CDR3 coding DNA: TGTGCCAGCAGTCTAGGGCGGGGCCGGAACACCATATATTTT. Its translation: CASSLGRGRNTIYF. The genes are TRBV11-2 and TRBJ1-3; the D gene is possibly TRBD1 (5 bases). The CDR3 has 14 amino acids. In germline, CDR1 is SGHAT, CDR2 FQNNGV. V was cut by 6 bases and J by 7 bases, with 16 bases left in between.

This chain uses TRBV4-1 with TRBJ1-5; possibly TRBD1 for D (6 bases). Germline CDR1 MGHRA, CDR2 YSYEKL. There are 15 residues in the CDR3. V lost 1 base and J lost 2, with 9 bases in between. The CDR3 spells CASSQVGGGNQPQHF. CDR3 DNA sequence: TGCGCCAGCAGCCAAGTAGGGGGGGGCAATCAGCCCCAGCATTTT.

V and J are TRBV11-2 and TRBJ1-2; TRBD1 matches at 8 bases. The CDR3 has 15 amino acids. Germline-derived CDR1 and CDR2 are SGHAT and FQNNGV. J lost 6 bases, V lost 3 bases, and 9 bases had no gene match. In nucleotides, the CDR3 is TGTGCCAGCAGCTTTACGGCAGGGGGCAGCGATGGCTACACCTTC. It encodes CASSFTAGGSDGYTF. The whole variable domain, filled in from reference TRBV11-2 and TRBJ1-2, reads EAGVAQSPRYKIIEKRQSVAFWCNPISGHATLYWYQQILGQGPKLLIQFQNNGVVDDSQLPKDRFSAERLKGVDSTLKIQPAKLEDSAVYLCASSFTAGGSDGYTFGSGTRLTVV.

The rearrangement links TRBV5-4 to TRBJ2-5, with D perhaps matching TRBD1 (6 bases). Deletions cut 3 bases from V and 3 bases from J, with 15 bases between. From germline, CDR1 is SGHNT and CDR2 YYREEE (reference sequence). The CDR3 is 15 residues long. The CDR3 DNA reads TGTGCCAGCAGCTCCACGGGACAAATTAAAGAGACCCAGTACTTC. Protein sequence: CASSSTGQIKETQYF.

This chain joins TRBV19 and TRBJ2-3, with D possibly being TRBD1 (5 bases). Looked up from germline, CDR1 is LNHDA and CDR2 is SQIVND (reference sequence). The CDR3 spans 16 residues. V was pared by 2 bases and J by 5 bases, with 17 bases between. Here the CDR3 DNA reads TGTGCCAGTAGTATATCCGACAGTGCTCCTGGAGATACGCAGTATTTT. Translated: CASSISDSAPGDTQYF.

The genes are TRBV4-1 and TRBJ2-1, with D possibly TRBD1 on 5 matching bases. There are 13 residues in the CDR3. Between the trimmed V and J ends, which lost 0 bases and 15 bases, there was a span of 15 bases. Germline V gives CDR1 MGHRA, CDR2 YSYEKL. In nucleotides, the CDR3 is TGCGCCAGCAGCCAAGACAGGACACGAGGTACGTTCTTC. It is translated as CASSQDRTRGTFF.

In DNA form, the CDR3 reads TGTGCCAGCAGCTTAGATGGCAGCAATCAGCCCCAGCATTTT. It translates to CASSLDGSNQPQHF. The chain couples TRBV7-9 to TRBJ1-5, with D hard to call. CDR3 length: 14 amino acids. Trimming left V 1 base short and J 1 base short, with 5 bases between. Looked up from germline, CDR1 is SEHNR and CDR2 is FQNEAQ (reference sequence).